This entry concerns a single T cell receptor (beta chain). The data were obtained in a study of OX40 agonist ivuxolimab in advanced cancers. Turning to the study itself: Mean age 60 years, range about 20 to 79; around 80% male.

The data were produced by immunoSEQ multiplex PCR, yet TCRdb's version contains in-frame clones alone and is incomplete. Here the sample spans 90,000 or so clones, about 90% being singletons. V gave up 1 base and J gave up 7 bases, with 8 bases separating them. Germline V gene data show CDR1 as SGHTA and CDR2 as FQGNSA. The CDR3 length is 13 residues. This receptor was obtained from an adult with an advanced solid tumor such as melanoma, head and neck, liver or kidney cancer. The specimen was CD4+ or CD8+ T cells sorted from blood, collected in a trial of the OX40 agonist ivuxolimab. The chain is built from TRBV7-2 and TRBJ1-5; D is ambiguous. Here the CDR3 DNA reads TGTGCCAGCAGCTTAGGGGAGCTGCAGCCCCAGCATTTT. Translating it yields CASSLGELQPQHF.